The clone carrying this T cell receptor beta chain has at least ten counts. Its antigen is unknown. TCRdb re-called the RACE reads through MiXCR, storing one row per CDR3 protein. The repertoire holds roughly 380,000 distinct CDR3 sequences, with nearly 5% as singletons. The record originates from a study of human T cells and chemical hapten exposure. Regarding the study as a whole: Donors in the study had alopecia, meaning their immune response may differ from healthy people's.

The V gene's germline CDR1 is SGDLS and CDR2 YYNGEE. This CDR3 region has 15 residues. V was shortened by 0 bases and J by 4 bases, with 12 bases between the two germline ends. Noted time point: patch test 1, 2 weeks after DPC sensitization. Specified treatment: therapeutic diphenylcyclopropenone sensitization with weekly scalp DPC. This TCR derives from a woman aged 45-65 years with alopecia areata. Some clones in this sample may be carry-over from other donors' samples. The gene calls are TRBV9 and TRBJ2-3; possibly TRBD1 for D (6 bases). The sequencing here drew on whole blood, taken in connection with sensitization to the hapten diphenylcyclopropenone (DPC). Written as DNA, the CDR3 is TGTGCCAGCAGCGTAGAAGGGGGAATGCCAGATACGCAGTATTTT. This encodes CASSVEGGMPDTQYF.